The rows below give T cell receptor beta chains drawn from one sample of a study of CD8 T cells in Susac syndrome. TCRdb re-analysed the immunoSEQ multiplex PCR reads in MiXCR, keeping a single row per CDR3 protein. The table lists 200,000 to 250,000 distinct CDR3 sequences, 95% of them singletons. Sequencing used CD4+ T cells from PBMCs. These receptors all come from a human donor with multiple sclerosis. Each CDR3 is given with its conserved first and last residue. The D gene is left open where the match is weak. Some rows mark clone size as missing; the rest say once, few, many or name a class of expanded clone.

d_call	v_call	clone_size	j_call	cdr3_aa	cdr3_nt
.	TRBV14	.	TRBJ2-1	CASSPSVLVGRYNEQFF	TGTGCCAGCAGCCCCTCGGTTTTGGTCGGGCGCTACAATGAGCAGTTCTTC
.	TRBV29-1	.	TRBJ2-7	CSVGRDSKTYEQYF	TGCAGCGTTGGTAGGGACTCCAAAACCTACGAGCAGTACTTC
TRBD2	TRBV2	.	TRBJ2-5	CASSADSGRQETQYF	TGTGCCAGCAGTGCGGATAGCGGGAGGCAAGAGACCCAGTACTTC
.	TRBV3-1	few	TRBJ2-7	CASSPGTSEQYF	TGTGCCAGCAGCCCCGGGACATCCGAGCAGTACTTC
TRBD1	TRBV29-1	.	TRBJ1-1	CSASGGRTEAFF	TGCAGCGCCTCAGGGGGTCGGACTGAAGCTTTCTTT
.	TRBV6-5	.	TRBJ2-7	CASSPTGGGPYEQYF	TGTGCCAGCAGTCCCACTGGGGGCGGGCCCTACGAGCAGTACTTC
.	TRBV10-3	.	TRBJ2-5	CAISRGEGETQYF	TGTGCCATCAGTCGAGGAGAGGGAGAGACCCAGTACTTC
.	TRBV13	once	TRBJ1-2	CASSLSREYGYTF	TGTGCCAGCAGCTTATCCAGGGAGTATGGCTACACCTTC
.	TRBV6-5	once	TRBJ1-2	CASTPGGDIHYGYTF	TGTGCCAGCACCCCGGGAGGGGACATCCACTATGGCTACACCTTC
.	TRBV23-1	.	TRBJ2-1	CASSQSAHLSSYNEQFF	TGCGCCAGCAGTCAATCGGCCCACCTGAGCTCCTACAATGAGCAGTTCTTC
TRBD1	TRBV27	.	TRBJ1-2	CASSIGGQGAVYGYTF	TGTGCCAGCAGTATTGGTGGACAGGGGGCAGTCTATGGCTACACCTTC
.	TRBV20-1	.	TRBJ2-7	CSAPSPATYFPYEQYF	TGCAGTGCTCCCTCTCCCGCTACATATTTTCCATACGAGCAGTACTTC
.	TRBV3-1	.	TRBJ2-1	CASSHWKYNEQFF	TGTGCCAGCAGCCACTGGAAATACAATGAGCAGTTCTTC
TRBD2	TRBV12-3/TRBV12-4	once	TRBJ2-1	CASSRTSLSNEQFF	TGTGCCAGCAGCCGGACTAGTCTTAGTAATGAGCAGTTCTTC
TRBD2	TRBV29-1	.	TRBJ2-7	CSVGGRGLAGGEQYF	TGCAGCGTGGGCGGTCGGGGACTAGCGGGAGGCGAGCAGTACTTC
TRBD2	TRBV20-1	.	TRBJ2-3	CSATRREGSTDTQYF	TGCAGTGCCACCAGGAGGGAGGGGAGCACAGATACGCAGTATTTT
TRBD2	TRBV10-3	.	TRBJ2-3	CAISASGGDTDTQYF	TGTGCCATCAGTGCTAGCGGGGGGGACACAGATACGCAGTATTTT
TRBD2	TRBV7-2	.	TRBJ2-5	CASSPSGRQETQYF	TGTGCCAGCAGTCCCAGCGGGAGGCAAGAGACCCAGTACTTC
.	TRBV3-1	.	TRBJ1-1	CASSPKFNTEAFF	TGTGCCAGCAGCCCAAAGTTTAACACTGAAGCTTTCTTT
.	TRBV19	.	TRBJ1-2	CASTSRGKRGYTF	TGTGCCAGTACCTCCCGGGGGAAGCGTGGCTACACCTTC
TRBD2	TRBV4-1	.	TRBJ2-3	CASSQRGLAGGQDTQYF	TGCGCCAGCAGCCAACGAGGACTAGCGGGAGGACAAGATACGCAGTATTTT
.	TRBV11-1	.	TRBJ2-1	CASSFASSSYNEQFF	TGTGCCAGCAGCTTTGCGAGTAGCTCCTACAATGAGCAGTTCTTC
.	TRBV24-1	.	TRBJ2-5	CATEGETQYF	TGTGCCACCGAAGGAGAGACCCAGTACTTC
.	TRBV7-3	.	TRBJ2-2	CASSPDRRLAGELFF	TGTGCCAGCAGCCCCGACCGGCGACTAGCCGGGGAGCTGTTTTTT
.	TRBV2	.	TRBJ2-7	CASTEQGWYEQYF	TGTGCCAGCACTGAACAGGGTTGGTACGAGCAGTACTTC
.	TRBV20-1	.	TRBJ2-7	CSAMLGGPYEQYF	TGCAGTGCTATGCTGGGGGGCCCCTACGAGCAGTACTTC